These 25 T cell receptor beta chains were all obtained from the same sample, sequenced in a study of shared clonotypes between healthy human individuals. The method was immunoSEQ multiplex PCR; TCRdb's version includes in-frame clones alone and lacks a portion of them. This sample carries about 490,000 clones, approximately 82% of them seen once, and the ten largest clones take around 12%. Sequencing input: PBMCs. These receptors all stem from a woman in her forties in good health. Some clones in this sample may be carry-over from other donors' samples.

This sequence joins TRBV28 and TRBJ2-1; 7 bases are a match to TRBD2. V lost 6 bases to trimming and J lost 8 bases; unmatched junction nucleotides: 7. Germline V gives CDR1 MDHEN, CDR2 SYDVKM. The CDR3 totals 13 residues. The chain's CDR3 is CASSTSRGDEQFF. In nucleotides, the CDR3 is TGTGCCAGCAGCACCTCTCGGGGGGATGAGCAGTTCTTC.

V gene TRBV10-1 combines with J gene TRBJ1-1, with D perhaps TRBD1 (6 bases). CDR1 WNHNN and CDR2 SYGVQD come from the germline V gene (reference sequence). Trimming shortened V by 0 bases and J by 4 bases, and 12 bases separated the two germline ends. The CDR3 covers 15 residues. DNA of the CDR3: TGCGCCAGCAGTGAGTCTTCCAGCAGGGGCACTGAAGCTTTCTTT. As protein: CASSESSSRGTEAFF.

The chain is built from TRBV5-6 and TRBJ2-3, with TRBD2 matching over 7 bases. J gave up 2 bases and V 3 bases, and 6 bases lay outside the gene matches. Per germline, CDR1 SGHDT and CDR2 YYEEEE. The CDR3 contains 15 residues. The CDR3 loop is CASSSLALTTDTQYF. The CDR3, as DNA: TGTGCCAGCAGCTCACTAGCGCTCACCACAGATACGCAGTATTTT.

V is TRBV5-4 and J is TRBJ1-2; 7 nucleotides match TRBD1. From germline, CDR1 is SGHNT and CDR2 YYREEE (reference sequence). V dropped 4 bases and J dropped 2; count of bases not matched to a gene: 5. The CDR3 extends over 14 amino acids. The CDR3 sequence is CASSPQGINYGYTF. The CDR3 DNA reads as TGTGCCAGCAGCCCACAGGGGATAAACTATGGCTACACCTTC.

This CDR3 reads CASSPPSFETQYF. DNA of the CDR3: TGTGCCAGCTCACCGCCCAGTTTCGAGACCCAGTACTTC. The chain is built from TRBV18 and TRBJ2-5; no clear D gene. This CDR3 is built from 13 residues. Trimming took 3 bases from V and 5 from J, leaving 10 bases between them. Germline-derived CDR1 and CDR2 are KGHSH and LQKENI.

This clone was observed a single time. The V call is TRBV29-1, the J call TRBJ2-3; D not certain. V lost 5 bases and J 0 bases, leaving 6 bases between the germline ends. Germline CDR1 SQVTM, CDR2 ANQGSEA. This CDR3 region has 12 residues. The CDR3 region is CSVRPSTDTQYF. CDR3 nucleotides: TGCAGCGTTCGGCCCAGCACAGATACGCAGTATTTT.

This clone was seen once. This chain connects TRBV19 to TRBJ1-5; 7 bases are a match to TRBD1. CDR3 length: 14 amino acids. Trimming took 4 bases from V and 5 from J; bases not matched to a gene: 5. Looked up from germline, CDR1 is LNHDA and CDR2 is SQIVND (reference sequence). CDR3 sequence: CASSRQGVHQPQHF. CDR3 DNA sequence: TGTGCCAGTAGTAGACAGGGAGTACATCAGCCCCAGCATTTT.

The chain links TRBV9 to TRBJ2-7; 12 bases fit TRBD2. J gave up 12 bases and V 4 bases, and 11 bases lay outside the gene matches. Looked up from germline, CDR1 is SGDLS and CDR2 is YYNGEE. The CDR3 consists of 14 residues. The DNA of the CDR3 is TGTGCCAGCAGCATCGGACTAGCGGGAAGTCATTTGTACTTC. Its protein is CASSIGLAGSHLYF.

The chain joins TRBV29-1 to TRBJ1-1; D not certain. Trimming pared 4 bases from V and 5 bases from J, leaving 11 bases between. CDR1 is SQVTM and CDR2 is ANQGSEA in the germline V gene. The CDR3 consists of 12 residues. Here the CDR3 DNA reads TGCAGCGTTGGGAACGGCGAAACTGAAGCTTTCTTT. It encodes CSVGNGETEAFF.

A word on this clone: Other DNA sequences in this sample translate to the same CDR3. This chain connects TRBV6-1 to TRBJ1-4, with 10 bases aligning to TRBD1. The V gene end was trimmed by 0 bases and the J gene end by 5 bases; junction bases not matched to a gene: 3. CDR3 length: 16 residues. From germline, CDR1 is MNHNS and CDR2 SASEGT. CDR3 in amino acids: CASSEAMGQGNEKLFF. CDR3 DNA sequence: TGTGCCAGCAGTGAAGCGATGGGACAGGGGAATGAAAAACTGTTTTTT.

The V call is TRBV18, the J call TRBJ2-7, with D tentatively TRBD1 (6 bases). With 3 bases removed from V and 0 bases from J, the gap between germline ends came to 9 bases. The germline CDR1 and CDR2 sequences are KGHSH and LQKENI. This CDR3 has 14 residues. The CDR3 spells CASSPQGNSYEQYF. As DNA, the CDR3 is TGTGCCAGCTCACCGCAGGGGAACTCCTACGAGCAGTACTTC.

As for this clone: A read error is the likely source, as a far larger clone sits one nucleotide away. This chain connects TRBV7-9 to TRBJ2-6, with D possibly being TRBD1 or TRBD2 (6 bases each). CDR1 SEHNR and CDR2 FQNEAQ come from the germline V gene (reference sequence). The length of the CDR3 is 15 residues. Here the CDR3 DNA reads TGTGCCAGCAGCAACCGGGACTTGGGGGCCAACGTCCCGACTTTC. Translation: CASSNRDLGANVPTF.

The sample holds a few counts of this clone. The chain combines TRBV6-1 with TRBJ1-2; tentative D call: TRBD1 (6 bases). This CDR3 contains 12 residues. Trimming left V 3 bases short and J 8 bases short, with 10 bases between. Germline CDR1 MNHNS, CDR2 SASEGT. The CDR3 bases are TGTGCCAGCAGTGAGGGGGCGGACGGCTACACCTTC. Its translation: CASSEGADGYTF.

The V gene is TRBV7-8, the J gene TRBJ1-5; possible D gene TRBD1, 5 bases. CDR1 is SGHVS and CDR2 is FQNEAQ in the germline V gene. The germline V and J ends were trimmed by 1 base and 6 bases, with 16 bases remaining between them. This CDR3 is 16 amino acids long. CDR3 sequence reads: CASSLGRTWGFQPQHF. DNA of the CDR3: TGTGCCAGCAGCTTAGGGCGGACTTGGGGCTTTCAGCCCCAGCATTTT.

This CDR3 is CASSHGGIGGKIPNEQFF. In nucleotides, the CDR3 is TGCGCCAGCAGCCACGGAGGCATAGGCGGAAAAATCCCCAATGAGCAGTTCTTC. J is TRBJ2-1 and V is TRBV4-3; TRBD2 is a possible D gene (5 bases). In germline, CDR1 is LGHNA, CDR2 YSLEER. The CDR3 consists of 18 residues. The V end was cut by 3 bases, the J end by 6 bases, with 24 bases between.

The rearrangement links TRBV29-1 to TRBJ1-2; 9 bases line up with TRBD1. V shed 4 bases and J 7 bases; nucleotides not matched to a gene: 7. Germline CDR1 reads SQVTM; CDR2 reads ANQGSEA. The CDR3 extends over 13 amino acids. The CDR3 region is CSVGQQGAAGYTF. The CDR3 DNA reads TGCAGCGTTGGTCAACAGGGGGCTGCTGGCTACACCTTC.

This chain links TRBV19 with TRBJ2-3, with 7 positions matching TRBD2. The germline V gene encodes CDR1 LNHDA and CDR2 SQIVND (reference sequence). V gave up 3 bases and J gave up 1 base; unmatched junction bases: 1. This CDR3 region has 14 residues. The CDR3 DNA is TGTGCCAGTAGTATGGGAGGGGGCACAGATACGCAGTATTTT. It yields the protein CASSMGGGTDTQYF.

This chain links TRBV5-4 with TRBJ1-2; TRBD1 agrees at 9 bases. V lost 3 bases and J lost 8; bases outside the gene matches: 8. CDR3 length: 14 residues. CDR1 is SGHNT and CDR2 is YYREEE in the germline V gene (reference sequence). The CDR3 sequence: CASSSNRGLRGYTF. CDR3 DNA sequence: TGTGCCAGCAGCTCAAACAGGGGGCTGAGGGGCTACACCTTC.

The chain is built from TRBV29-1 and TRBJ2-2; D might be TRBD2 (6 bases). The germline gives CDR1 SQVTM, CDR2 ANQGSEA. Trimming shortened V by 7 bases and J by 5 bases, and 8 bases separated the two germline ends. This CDR3 is 11 amino acids long. CDR3 loop: CSARGTGELFF. The CDR3 DNA reads as TGCAGCGCCCGGGGGACCGGGGAGCTGTTTTTT.

The chain employs TRBV7-3 and TRBJ2-2; D not resolved. Germline V gene data show CDR1 as SGHTA and CDR2 as FQGTGA. The CDR3 runs to 14 residues. Trimming removed 5 bases from V and 3 bases from J, with 10 bases in between. CDR3 sequence reads: CASSPRHYTGELFF. CDR3 coding DNA: TGTGCCAGCAGCCCCCGACATTACACCGGGGAGCTGTTTTTT.

The chain uses TRBV19 and TRBJ1-5; D uncertain. Deletions cut 2 bases from V and 0 bases from J, with 8 bases between. The CDR3 is made up of 15 amino acids. From germline, CDR1 is LNHDA and CDR2 SQIVND (reference sequence). For the CDR3, the DNA is TGTGCCAGTAGTATACAGTCCCATAGCAATCAGCCCCAGCATTTT. It yields the protein CASSIQSHSNQPQHF.

The genes are TRBV6-1 and TRBJ2-7; unclear D gene. V was pared by 1 base and J by 3 bases, with 13 bases between. Looked up from germline, CDR1 is MNHNS and CDR2 is SASEGT. The CDR3 length is 15 residues. CDR3 amino acids: CASSEGPSSNYEQYF. CDR3 bases: TGTGCCAGCAGTGAAGGGCCCAGCTCCAACTACGAGCAGTACTTC.

The J gene is TRBJ1-1, the V gene TRBV5-4; tentatively, D is TRBD1 (6 bases). The CDR3 runs to 15 residues. V lost 0 bases and J lost 4, with 13 bases in between. Germline V gene lookup returns CDR1 SGHNT and CDR2 YYREEE (reference sequence). Written as DNA, the CDR3 is TGTGCCAGCAGCTTGGTAGGCAGGGGAGGCACTGAAGCTTTCTTT. Residues: CASSLVGRGGTEAFF.

The chain recombines TRBV11-2 with TRBJ2-7; D not certain. This CDR3 has 12 residues. Germline assignment: CDR1 SGHAT and CDR2 FQNNGV. The V gene lost 5 bases and the J gene lost 6 bases, with 11 bases spanning the gap. The chain's CDR3 is CASSTDRSEQYF. The CDR3 DNA reads as TGTGCCAGCAGCACAGATAGATCCGAGCAGTACTTC.

About this clone: Other DNA sequences in this sample translate to the same CDR3. This chain joins TRBV7-9 and TRBJ2-3; 9 bases line up with TRBD2. The trim removed 9 bases at V and 4 bases at J, leaving 11 bases unmatched. In germline, CDR1 is SEHNR, CDR2 FQNEAQ (reference sequence). This CDR3 is built from 15 residues. CDR3 amino acids: CASLLAGVFADTQYF. CDR3 in DNA: TGTGCCAGTTTATTAGCGGGAGTTTTTGCAGATACGCAGTATTTT.